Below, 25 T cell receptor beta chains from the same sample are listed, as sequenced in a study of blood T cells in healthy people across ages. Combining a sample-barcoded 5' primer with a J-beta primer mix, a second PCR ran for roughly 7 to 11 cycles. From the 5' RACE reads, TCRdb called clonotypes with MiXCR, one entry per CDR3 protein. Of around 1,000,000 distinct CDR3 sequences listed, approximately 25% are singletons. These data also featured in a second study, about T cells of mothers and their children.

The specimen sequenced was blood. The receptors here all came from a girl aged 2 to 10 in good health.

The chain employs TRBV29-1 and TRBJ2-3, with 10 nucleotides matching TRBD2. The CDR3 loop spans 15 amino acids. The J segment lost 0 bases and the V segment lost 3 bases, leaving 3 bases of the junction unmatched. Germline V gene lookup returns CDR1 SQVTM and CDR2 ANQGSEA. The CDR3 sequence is CSVDRAGGSTDTQYF. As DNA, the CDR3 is TGCAGCGTTGATCGAGCGGGGGGGAGCACAGATACGCAGTATTTT.

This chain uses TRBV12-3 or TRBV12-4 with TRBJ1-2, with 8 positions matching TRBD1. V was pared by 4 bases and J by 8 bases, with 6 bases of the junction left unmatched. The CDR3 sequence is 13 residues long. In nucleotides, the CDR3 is TGTGCCAGCAGTTCTAACAGGGGGTTCGGCTACACCTTC. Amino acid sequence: CASSSNRGFGYTF.

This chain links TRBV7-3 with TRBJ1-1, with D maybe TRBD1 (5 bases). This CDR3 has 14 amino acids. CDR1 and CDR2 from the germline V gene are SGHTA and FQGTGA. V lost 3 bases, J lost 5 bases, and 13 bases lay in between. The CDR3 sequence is CASSFPGKVTEAFF. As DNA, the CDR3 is TGTGCCAGCAGCTTCCCAGGGAAGGTGACTGAAGCTTTCTTT.

The CDR3 DNA reads as TGTGCCAGCACTAGCTCGTCACGGGAGACCCAGTACTTC. It codes for CASTSSSRETQYF. This sequence joins TRBV12-3 or TRBV12-4 and TRBJ2-5; D is perhaps TRBD2 (5 bases). CDR3 length: 13 residues. The germline V and J ends were trimmed by 7 bases and 5 bases, with 14 bases remaining between them.

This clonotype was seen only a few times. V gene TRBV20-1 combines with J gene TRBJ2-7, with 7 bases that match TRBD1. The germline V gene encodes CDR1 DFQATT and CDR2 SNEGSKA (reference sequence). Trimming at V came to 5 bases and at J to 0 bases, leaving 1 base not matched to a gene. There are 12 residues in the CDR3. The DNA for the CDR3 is TGCAGTGCTGAGGGGGCCTCCTACGAGCAGTACTTC. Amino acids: CSAEGASYEQYF.

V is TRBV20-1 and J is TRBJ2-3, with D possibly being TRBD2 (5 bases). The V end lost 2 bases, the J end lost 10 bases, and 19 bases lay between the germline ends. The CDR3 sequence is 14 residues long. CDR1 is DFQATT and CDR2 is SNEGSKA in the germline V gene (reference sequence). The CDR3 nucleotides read TGCAGTGCTAGAATTATGGGCGGGCCCTTTGCGCAGTATTTT. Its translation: CSARIMGGPFAQYF.

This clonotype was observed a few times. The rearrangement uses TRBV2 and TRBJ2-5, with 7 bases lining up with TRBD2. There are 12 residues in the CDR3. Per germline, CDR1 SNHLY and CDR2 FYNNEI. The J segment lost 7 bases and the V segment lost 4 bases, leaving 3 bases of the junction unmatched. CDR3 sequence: CASSGGEGTQYF. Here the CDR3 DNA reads TGTGCCAGCAGTGGGGGGGAGGGGACCCAGTACTTC.

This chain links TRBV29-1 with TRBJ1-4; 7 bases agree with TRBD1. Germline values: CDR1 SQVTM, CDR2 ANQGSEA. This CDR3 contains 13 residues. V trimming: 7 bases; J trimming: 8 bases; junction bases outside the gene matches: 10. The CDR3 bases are TGCAGCGGGACCGGGACAGACTTAGAAAAACTGTTTTTT. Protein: CSGTGTDLEKLFF.

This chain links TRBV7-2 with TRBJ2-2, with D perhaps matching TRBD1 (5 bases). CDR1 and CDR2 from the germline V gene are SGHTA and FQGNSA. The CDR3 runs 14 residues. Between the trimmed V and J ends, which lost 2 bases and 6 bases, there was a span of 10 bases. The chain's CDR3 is CASSLRGVSGELFF. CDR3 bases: TGTGCCAGCAGCTTAAGGGGCGTATCCGGGGAGCTGTTTTTT.

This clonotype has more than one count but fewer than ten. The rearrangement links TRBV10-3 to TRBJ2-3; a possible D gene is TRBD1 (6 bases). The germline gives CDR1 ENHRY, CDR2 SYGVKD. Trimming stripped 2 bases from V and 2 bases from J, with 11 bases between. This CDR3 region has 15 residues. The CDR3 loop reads CAISEALGATDTQYF. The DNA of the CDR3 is TGTGCCATCAGTGAGGCTTTGGGGGCCACAGATACGCAGTATTTT.

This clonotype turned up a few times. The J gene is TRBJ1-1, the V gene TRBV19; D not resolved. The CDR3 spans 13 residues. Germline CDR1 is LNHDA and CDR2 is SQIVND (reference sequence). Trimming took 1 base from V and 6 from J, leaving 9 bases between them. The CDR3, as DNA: TGTGCCAGTAGTATAGCGGCAGGTCCTGAAGCTTTCTTT. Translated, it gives CASSIAAGPEAFF.

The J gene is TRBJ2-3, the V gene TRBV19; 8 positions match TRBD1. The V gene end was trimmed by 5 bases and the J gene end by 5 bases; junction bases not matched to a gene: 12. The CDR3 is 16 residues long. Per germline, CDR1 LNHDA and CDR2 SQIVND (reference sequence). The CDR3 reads CASSFGRGRFIDTQYF. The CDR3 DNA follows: TGTGCCAGTAGTTTCGGCAGGGGGCGGTTTATAGATACGCAGTATTTT.

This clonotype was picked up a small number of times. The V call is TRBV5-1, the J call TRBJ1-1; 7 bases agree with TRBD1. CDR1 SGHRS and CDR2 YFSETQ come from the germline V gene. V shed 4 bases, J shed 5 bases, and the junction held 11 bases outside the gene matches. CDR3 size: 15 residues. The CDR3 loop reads CASSDQLDRETEAFF. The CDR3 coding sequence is TGCGCCAGCAGCGATCAGCTCGACAGGGAAACTGAAGCTTTCTTT.

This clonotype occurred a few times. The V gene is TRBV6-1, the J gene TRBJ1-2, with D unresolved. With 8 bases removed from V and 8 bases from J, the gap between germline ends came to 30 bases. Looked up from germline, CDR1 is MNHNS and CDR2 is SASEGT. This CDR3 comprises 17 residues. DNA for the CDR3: TGTGCCAGCGTGGAGTCGCGAAACAGTTTGAATCTGTACGGCTACACCTTC. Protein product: CASVESRNSLNLYGYTF.

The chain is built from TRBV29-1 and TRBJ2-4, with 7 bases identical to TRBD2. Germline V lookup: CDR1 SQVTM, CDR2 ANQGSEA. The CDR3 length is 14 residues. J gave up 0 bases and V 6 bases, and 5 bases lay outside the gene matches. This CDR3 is CSVGIAGAKNIQYF. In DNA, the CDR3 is TGCAGCGTCGGTATAGCGGGAGCCAAAAACATTCAGTACTTC.

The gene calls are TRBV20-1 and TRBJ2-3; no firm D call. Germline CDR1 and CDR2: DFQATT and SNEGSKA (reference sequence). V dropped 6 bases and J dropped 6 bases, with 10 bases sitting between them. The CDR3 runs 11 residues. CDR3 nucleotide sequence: TGCAGTGCGAACGTGGTCGATACGCAGTATTTT. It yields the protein CSANVVDTQYF.

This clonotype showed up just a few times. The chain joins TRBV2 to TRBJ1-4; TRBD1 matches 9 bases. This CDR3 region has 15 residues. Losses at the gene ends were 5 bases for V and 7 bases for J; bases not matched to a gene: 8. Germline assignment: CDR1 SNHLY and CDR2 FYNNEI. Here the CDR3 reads CASSTPDRGSEKLFF. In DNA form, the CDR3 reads TGTGCCAGCAGTACCCCAGACAGGGGGAGTGAAAAACTGTTTTTT.

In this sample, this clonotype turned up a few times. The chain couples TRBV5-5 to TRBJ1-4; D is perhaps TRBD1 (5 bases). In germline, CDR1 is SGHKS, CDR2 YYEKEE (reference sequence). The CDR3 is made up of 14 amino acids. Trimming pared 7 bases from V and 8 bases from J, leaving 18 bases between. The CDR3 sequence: CASSWETVGEKLFF. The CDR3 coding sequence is TGTGCCAGCTCATGGGAGACAGTCGGCGAAAAACTGTTTTTT.

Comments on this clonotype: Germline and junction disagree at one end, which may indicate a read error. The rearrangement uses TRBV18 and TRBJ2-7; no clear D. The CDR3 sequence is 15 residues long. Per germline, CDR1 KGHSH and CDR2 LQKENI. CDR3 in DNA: TGTGCCAGCCCACCAAGGGAAACGAGAGGCTACGAGCAGTACTTC. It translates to CASPPRETRGYEQYF.

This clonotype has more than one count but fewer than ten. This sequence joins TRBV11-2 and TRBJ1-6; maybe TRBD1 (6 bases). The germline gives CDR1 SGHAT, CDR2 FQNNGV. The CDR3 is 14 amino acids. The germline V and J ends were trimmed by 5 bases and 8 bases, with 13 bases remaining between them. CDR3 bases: TGTGCCAGCAGCCAGGACAGTTCCCATTCACCCCTCCACTTT. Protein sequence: CASSQDSSHSPLHF. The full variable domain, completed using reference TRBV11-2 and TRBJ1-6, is EAGVAQSPRYKIIEKRQSVAFWCNPISGHATLYWYQQILGQGPKLLIQFQNNGVVDDSQLPKDRFSAERLKGVDSTLKIQPAKLEDSAVYLCASSQDSSHSPLHFGNGTRLTVT.

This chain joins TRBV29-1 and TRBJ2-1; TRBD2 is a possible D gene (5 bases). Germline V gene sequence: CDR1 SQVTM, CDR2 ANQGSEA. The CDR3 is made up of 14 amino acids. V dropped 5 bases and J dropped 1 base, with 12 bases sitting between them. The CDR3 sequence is CSVQWSGSYNEQFF. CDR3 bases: TGCAGCGTTCAGTGGAGCGGATCCTACAATGAGCAGTTCTTC.

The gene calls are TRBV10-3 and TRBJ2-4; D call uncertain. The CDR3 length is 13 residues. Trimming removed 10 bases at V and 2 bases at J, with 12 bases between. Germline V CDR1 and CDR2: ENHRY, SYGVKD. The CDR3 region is CATSYLPKNIQYF. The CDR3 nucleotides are TGTGCCACGAGTTATTTACCCAAAAACATTCAGTACTTC.

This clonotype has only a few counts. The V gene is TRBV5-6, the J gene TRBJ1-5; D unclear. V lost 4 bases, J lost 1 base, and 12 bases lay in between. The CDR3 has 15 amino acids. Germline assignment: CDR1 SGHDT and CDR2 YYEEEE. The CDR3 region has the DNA TGTGCCAGCAGCACCGGTCCAAGGAGCAATCAGCCCCAGCATTTT. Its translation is CASSTGPRSNQPQHF.

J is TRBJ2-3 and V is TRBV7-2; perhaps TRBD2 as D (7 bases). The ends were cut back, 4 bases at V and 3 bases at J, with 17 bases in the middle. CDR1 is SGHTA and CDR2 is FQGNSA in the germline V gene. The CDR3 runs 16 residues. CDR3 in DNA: TGTGCCAGCAGCTCTCAAAGCGGGACACTGACAGATACGCAGTATTTT. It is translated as CASSSQSGTLTDTQYF.

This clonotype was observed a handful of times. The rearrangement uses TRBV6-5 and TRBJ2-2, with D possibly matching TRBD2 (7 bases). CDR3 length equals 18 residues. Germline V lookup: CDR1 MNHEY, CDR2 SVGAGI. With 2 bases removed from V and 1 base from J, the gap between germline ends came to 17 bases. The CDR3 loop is CASSYGGGGSMNTGELFF. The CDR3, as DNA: TGTGCCAGCAGTTACGGGGGGGGCGGGAGTATGAACACCGGGGAGCTGTTTTTT.